This T cell receptor beta chain was sequenced for a study of blood T cell repertoires in COVID-19 (TCRdb year 2020). As for the study more broadly: Samples from collaborators originated in the United States, Italy and Spain and spanned both the acute and convalescent phases of COVID-19. The material from the prospective study consisted of cDNA or gDNA derived from T cells, B-cell-depleted T cells, or PBMCs. Deeply sampled blood TCRbeta repertoires from subjects exposed to, actively infected with, or recovered from COVID-19 were included in the dataset. A freely available public database, intended as a resource for researchers studying the immune response to SARS-CoV-2, is where the repertoires were released. Samples were obtained from the ongoing ImmuneRACE study (first 160 participants) and from 1,200 or so subjects provided by 6 global collaborators. Nearly every sample came with metadata listing a de-identified subject ID, COVID-19 status, age in years and sex. Where available, HLA class I and class II types were taken from metadata supplied by the sample provider and were not determined by assay-based typing. Overall study results and their limits: The quantity of clinical and demographic metadata differed by source and by participant and was supplied without curation.

Trimming removed 8 bases from V and 10 bases from J, leaving 15 bases between the germline ends. The germline V gene yields WSHSY for CDR1 and SAAADI for CDR2. The CDR3, from cysteine to phenylalanine, totals 12 residues. Just the 36-base CDR3 DNA is kept, in frame starting at base 1. Details on this clone: Its target antigen remains unknown. Base qualities are not provided; no much larger clone lies one nucleotide away.

One collaborating source in Seattle enrolled patients while the patients were actively infected and followed the patients over time throughout the course of disease. Whole blood was collected in K2EDTA tubes by collaborating institutions according to the institutions' own protocols. For TCRbeta analysis, collaborators shipped samples in one of three forms: frozen whole blood, isolated PBMCs, or DNA extracted from either of those sample types. TCRbeta CDR3 regions were amplified from genomic DNA using the immunoSEQ Assay, a bias-controlled multiplex PCR. As for the original processing: Within the assay, amplification of reference gene primers was used to estimate how many nucleated cells each sample contained. To quantify the absolute abundance of each unique TCRbeta CDR3 rearrangement, sequence reads were collapsed and filtered. For each sample, productive Simpson clonality was calculated as the square root of Simpson's diversity index over productive rearrangements. The source is immuneACCESS, and TCRdb retained only in-frame sequences with V and J called. Part of the clones is not carried over; for the studies checked, unresolved V genes explain less than half of this, and the remainder is unexplained. The D gene and trimming were derived from the DNA, and the V and J assignments and clone size from that table. This sample gives roughly 250,000 clones in total; approximately 91% of them show up just once. The leading ten clones occupy around 2.5% of the sample.

The sequence is built from TRBV10-2 and TRBJ2-1; perhaps TRBD2 is the D gene, with 5 bases matching. This clonotype was sampled from a young adult with COVID-19, enrolled during active disease. The sequenced sample was peripheral blood. The DNA is as follows: TGCGCCAGCCGACCGGGATCTCAAGAGCAGTTCTTC. Its coded protein is CASRPGSQEQFF.